At least ten counts were recorded for the clone carrying this T cell receptor beta chain. Its antigen is undetermined. These data come from a study of Graves' ophthalmopathy and Graves' hyperthyroidism. Overall study results and limits: With about 87% sensitivity and around 80% specificity, a 13-signature model separated ophthalmopathy from stable hyperthyroidism.

The V end was cut by 5 bases, the J end by 0 bases, with 17 bases between. Germline V gives CDR1 SNHLY, CDR2 FYNNEI. The length of the CDR3 is 18 residues. CAS ≥3, NOSPECS ≥4, moderate-to-severe activity and duration under 3 months marked donors with ophthalmopathy. Amplification from RNA transcripts yielded the TCR beta CDR3 regions. The first round was an RT-PCR with HTBI primers, and the second round was a multiplex PCR. MiXCR, run by TCRdb on the multiplex PCR reads, gives a single entry per CDR3 protein. The data hold 650,000 to 900,000 distinct CDR3 sequences, with approximately 40% observed a single time.

Input material: peripheral blood. The receptor's source is an adult man with Graves' ophthalmopathy. The V call is TRBV2, the J call TRBJ2-6; D might be TRBD1 (6 bases). As DNA, the CDR3 is TGTGCCAGCAGTCGGCGACAGGCGAGGGACTCTGGGGCCAACGTCCTGACTTTC. This gives the protein CASSRRQARDSGANVLTF.